This TCR beta chain was documented in a study of T cells after yellow fever vaccination. Turning to the study itself: Fractions of limited cellularity were prepared by means of SMART-Seq v4 Ultra Low Input. Whole-study results and caveats: Subsequent to the booster, the majority of primary-vaccination clones reappeared (96% CD4, around 85% CD8). A faster peak, day 5 versus 15, was reached by the weaker secondary response. Just a small share of clonotypes turned up in the CD4 compartment as well as the CD8 compartment.

TCRdb re-derived calls from the 5' RACE reads in MiXCR, one entry per CDR3 protein. This sample has around 590,000 distinct CDR3 sequences, with 12% found just once. About this clonotype: The antigen is unknown.

The material was PBMCs, obtained on the day of the yellow fever booster vaccination. The receptor was derived from a man aged 30-40 years who received the YFV17D yellow fever vaccine.

CDR3 in DNA: TGTGCCAGCAGCTTTGGACTAGCGGGAGCTTCCCACCCCTACGAGCAGTACTTC. It translates to CASSFGLAGASHPYEQYF. The chain uses TRBV11-2 and TRBJ2-7, with 13 bases identical to TRBD2. CDR1 is SGHAT, CDR2 FQNNGV, per germline. The CDR3 consists of 18 residues. The junction had 10 bases not matched to a gene; V was cut back by 3 bases and J by 2 bases.